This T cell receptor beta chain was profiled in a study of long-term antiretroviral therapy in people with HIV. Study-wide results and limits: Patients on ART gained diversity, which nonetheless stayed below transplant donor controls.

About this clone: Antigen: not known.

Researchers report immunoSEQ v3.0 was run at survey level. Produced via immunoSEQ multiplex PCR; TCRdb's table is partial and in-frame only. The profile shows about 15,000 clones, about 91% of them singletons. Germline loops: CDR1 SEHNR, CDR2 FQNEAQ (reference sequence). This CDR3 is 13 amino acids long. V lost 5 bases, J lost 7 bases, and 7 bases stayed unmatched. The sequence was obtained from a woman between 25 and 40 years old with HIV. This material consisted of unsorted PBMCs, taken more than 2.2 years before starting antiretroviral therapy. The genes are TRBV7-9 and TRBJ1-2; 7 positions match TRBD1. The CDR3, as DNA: TGTGCCAGCAGCATTGGGACAGACGGTGGCTACACCTTC. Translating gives CASSIGTDGGYTF.